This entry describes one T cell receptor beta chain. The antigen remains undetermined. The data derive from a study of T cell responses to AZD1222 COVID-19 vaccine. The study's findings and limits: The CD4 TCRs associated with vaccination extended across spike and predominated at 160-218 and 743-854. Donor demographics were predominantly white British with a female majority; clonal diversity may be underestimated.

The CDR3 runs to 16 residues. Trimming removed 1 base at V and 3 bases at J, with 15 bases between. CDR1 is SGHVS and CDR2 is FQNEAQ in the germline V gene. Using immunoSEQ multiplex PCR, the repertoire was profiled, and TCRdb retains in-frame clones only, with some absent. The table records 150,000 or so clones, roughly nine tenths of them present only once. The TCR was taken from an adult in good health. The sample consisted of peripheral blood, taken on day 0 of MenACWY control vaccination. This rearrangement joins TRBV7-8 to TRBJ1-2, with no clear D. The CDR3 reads CASSLERTAAYYGYTF. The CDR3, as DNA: TGTGCCAGCAGCTTAGAACGCACAGCTGCTTACTATGGCTACACCTTC. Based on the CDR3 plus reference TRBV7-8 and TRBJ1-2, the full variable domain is GAGVSQSPRYKVAKRGQDVALRCDPISGHVSLFWYQQALGQGPEFLTYFQNEAQLDKSGLPSDRFFAERPEGSVSTLKIQRTQQEDSAVYLCASSLERTAAYYGYTFGSGTRLTVV.